These T cell receptor beta chains were read from a single sample in a study of shared clonotypes between healthy human individuals. Measured with immunoSEQ multiplex PCR; TCRdb has only the in-frame clones, and not every one. The data show roughly 2,000,000 clones, about 94% seen once. The sequencing sample was made of naive CD8+ T cells from PBMCs. The receptors here all came from a man younger than 35 in good health. Some clones in this sample may be carry-over from other donors' samples. Each CDR3 is given without its conserved first and last residue. Fields, in order: V gene, J gene, CDR3 protein.

V: TRBV18; J: TRBJ2-1; CDR3: ASSPPRTAYNEQF
V: TRBV5-5; J: TRBJ2-7; CDR3: ASSLIRDHEQY
V: TRBV5-6; J: TRBJ1-6; CDR3: ASSPITGLAPLH
V: TRBV27; J: TRBJ2-7; CDR3: ASSLSLPIISTGVEQY
V: TRBV27; J: TRBJ2-7; CDR3: ASSLFWGVPNEQY
V: TRBV29-1; J: TRBJ2-7; CDR3: SVVAVPYEQY
V: TRBV5-1; J: -; CDR3: ASSIESVGEYEQY
V: TRBV27; J: TRBJ2-7; CDR3: ASSFADSYEQY
V: TRBV5-1; J: TRBJ2-5; CDR3: ASSLGWDPLQETQY
V: TRBV7-8; J: TRBJ2-7; CDR3: ASSFPEGTYEQY
V: TRBV27; J: TRBJ2-3; CDR3: ASSMGGFSTDTQY
V: TRBV16; J: TRBJ1-5; CDR3: ASSQHGTGPTQPQH